This T cell receptor (beta chain) was identified in a study of CD8+ T cells in alopecia areata. Turning to the study itself: For 6 to 18 months, tofacitinib was taken, and 6 months off drug followed.

Extracted from the samples, RNA was reverse transcribed into cDNA to serve as the sequencing template. Profiling relied on immunoSEQ multiplex PCR, and the TCRdb table lists in-frame clones only, not all of them. The data contain about 150,000 clones, around 58% of them singletons. Lesional scalp punch biopsies and peripheral blood came from alopecia areata patients. With 3 bases removed from V and 1 base from J, the gap between germline ends came to 8 bases. CDR1 and CDR2 (germline): SQVTM, ANQGSEA. The CDR3 sequence is 13 residues long. The gene calls are TRBV29-1 and TRBJ2-3, with a possible D match to TRBD1 (6 bases). The sequencing used CD4+ T cells sorted from blood, collected at week 0. The sequence was collected from a human donor with alopecia areata. The CDR3 DNA sequence: TGCAGCGTTGACAGGGGTGGCACAGATACGCAGTATTTT. Translating it yields CSVDRGGTDTQYF.